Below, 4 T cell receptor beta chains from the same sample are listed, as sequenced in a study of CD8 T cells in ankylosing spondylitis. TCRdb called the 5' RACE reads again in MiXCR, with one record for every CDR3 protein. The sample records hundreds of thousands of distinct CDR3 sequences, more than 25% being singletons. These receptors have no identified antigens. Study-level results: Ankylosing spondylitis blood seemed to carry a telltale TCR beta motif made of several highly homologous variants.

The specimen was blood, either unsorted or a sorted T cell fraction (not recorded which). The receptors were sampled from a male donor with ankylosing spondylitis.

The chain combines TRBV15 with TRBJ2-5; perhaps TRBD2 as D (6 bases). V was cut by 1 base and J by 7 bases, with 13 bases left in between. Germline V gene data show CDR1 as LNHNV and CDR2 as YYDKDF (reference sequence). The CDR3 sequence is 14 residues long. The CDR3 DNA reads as TGTGCCACCAGCAGAGGTCTCGGCGGGGTGACCCAGTACTTC. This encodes CATSRGLGGVTQYF.

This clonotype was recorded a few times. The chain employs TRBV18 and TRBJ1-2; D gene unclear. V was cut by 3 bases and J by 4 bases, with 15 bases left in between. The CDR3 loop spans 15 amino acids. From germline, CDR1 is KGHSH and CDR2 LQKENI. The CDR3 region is CASSPNTERTYGYTF. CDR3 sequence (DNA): TGTGCCAGCTCACCCAACACAGAGAGGACCTATGGCTACACCTTC. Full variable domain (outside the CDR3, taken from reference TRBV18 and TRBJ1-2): NAGVMQNPRHLVRRRGQEARLRCSPMKGHSHVYWYRQLPEEGLKFMVYLQKENIIDESGMPKERFSAEFPKEGPSILRIQQVVRGDSAAYFCASSPNTERTYGYTFGSGTRLTVV.

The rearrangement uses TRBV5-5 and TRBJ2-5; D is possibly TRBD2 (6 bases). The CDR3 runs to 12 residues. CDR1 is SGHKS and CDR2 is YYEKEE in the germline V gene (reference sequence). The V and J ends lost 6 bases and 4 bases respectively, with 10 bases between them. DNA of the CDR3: TGTGCCAGCAAAGAGGAGGGAGAGACCCAGTACTTC. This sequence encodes CASKEEGETQYF.

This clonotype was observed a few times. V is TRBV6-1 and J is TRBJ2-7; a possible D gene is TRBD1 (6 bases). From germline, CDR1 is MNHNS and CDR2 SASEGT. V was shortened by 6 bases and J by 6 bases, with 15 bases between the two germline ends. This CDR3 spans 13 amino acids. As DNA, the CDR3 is TGTGCCAGCAGGGCATCCGGGACACGCGAGCAGTACTTC. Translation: CASRASGTREQYF.